This T cell receptor (beta chain) was sequenced during a study of shared clonotypes between healthy human individuals (dated by TCRdb to about 2020). For the study in its entirety: Two women and three men aged 18 to 49 years were included in the cohort. For each donor, three plates each were used for CD4 naive and CD4 memory, two plates were used for CD8 naive, and one plate was used for CD8 memory. To estimate repertoire size and how much clonotype sharing occurs between individuals, the study deeply sequenced the blood TCR repertoires of roughly 5 healthy adults. To increase sequencing depth and limit assay-specific biases, different laboratories used diverse techniques to prepare libraries and sequence TCR repertoires. Leukapheresis yielded between about 0.94 and 10 billion PBMCs per donor.

Points on this clone: What antigen it recognizes has not been identified. The input lacks base qualities; no much larger clone sits a single base away.

V is pruned by 1 base and J by 4 bases, leaving 2 bases of the junction without a gene match. The CDR3 runs 15 amino acids, cysteine and phenylalanine included. The sequence is cut down to CDR3 DNA, 45 bases in frame from base 1. Per the germline V gene (reference sequence), SGHNT is the CDR1 and YYREEE is the CDR2. CD8 naive samples consisted of CD45RO-negative cells that were positively selected for CCR7, yielding a CD45RA+CCR7+ population without TemRA cells. Healthy HIV-negative adults with no recently reported acute infections or vaccinations were included as donors. Every donor was a Caucasian adult residing in Nashville, Tennessee, USA. Blood was collected by leukapheresis, and PBMCs were isolated by Ficoll-Histopaque density gradient centrifugation and then cryopreserved in liquid nitrogen vapor phase. Analytical flow cytometry was used to check the purity and quantity of each magnetically sorted T cell population. Each sorted fraction had its genomic DNA isolated and then quantified by UV absorbance on a Nanodrop 2000c.

What the work shows at the level of the full study, not this receptor alone: Sampling was limited to blood, and TCR repertoires in tissue likely differ from TCR repertoires in blood. Because the study included a small number of donors, the genetic and exposure-history diversity represented was limited. Naive subsets generally had larger estimated clonotype richness than memory subsets. Compared with non-shared clonotypes, clonotypes shared by all four sorted-subset donors had higher generation probabilities. Sharing across a few donors was observed for about 5% of naive CD4, 3% to 3.5% of naive CD8, 2% to 2.5% of memory CD4, and about 0.4% of memory CD8 clonotypes. Incomplete sequencing was indicated by rarefaction of sorted-subset datasets, despite the large sequencing depth. Pairwise subsampling indicated that sequencing depth was expected to affect the degree of clonotype sharing among donors.

TCR CDR3 regions were amplified from genomic DNA by multiplex PCR using the deep immunoSEQ assay. Extracted genomic DNA from each cell subset was distributed evenly across all wells of several immunoSEQ 96-well plates, and each plate was treated as a replicate. For sorted subsets, around 200 ng genomic DNA, equal to about 30,000 T cell genomes, was loaded into each replicate PCR. Purified libraries were measured with a Qubit 3.0 fluorometer, size-checked on a Bioanalyzer 2100, and measured again with the KAPA Library Quantification kit. Every immunoSEQ 96-well plate was sequenced on a dedicated single-read 150-cycle Illumina NextSeq 550 flow cell. For the original study's pipeline: Because the immunoSEQ output held only junctional sequences and lacked quality scores, the filtering could not match the filtering applied to full-length reads. Sequences were annotated with PyIR, a Python wrapper for IgBLAST v1.9, using IMGT germline references to assign V/J genes and CDR3. Reads with weak V/J assignments (E-value above 1e-6), missing CDR3, stop codons, out-of-frame junctions, or ambiguous translated residues were removed. A V3J clonotype was defined by an identical inferred V gene, J gene, and CDR3 amino acid sequence. Percentage overlap between repertoires was computed as shared unique clonotypes divided by the size of the smaller repertoire. Richness of each repertoire was evaluated using RTK rarefaction, the Chao1 estimator, and Recon v2.1 estimates of unobserved clonotypes. OLGA was used to compute generation probabilities for all TCRbeta clonotypes that the gDNA method yielded from a handful of donors. TCRdb re-hosts the immuneACCESS table, in-frame sequences only. Its copies lack some clones; in the studies checked, an unresolved V gene accounts for under half of them, and the cause for the rest is not known. V, J and clone size are those of that table, while D and trimming were read from the DNA. Counted in this sample were about 1,800,000 clones; approximately 94% of them appeared once. Approximately 1.2% of the sample is taken by the ten largest.

The sample taken for sequencing was naive CD8+ T cells sorted from blood. The label giving this sample's cell subset or site can be read as: CD45RA+CCR7+. The TCR originated in a young man in good health. Recombination linked TRBV5-4 to TRBJ1-4, and TRBD1 matches 9 of the central bases. The DNA sequence reads TGTGCCAGCAGCTTGACAGGGGGCATTAATGAAAAACTGTTTTTT. It translates as CASSLTGGINEKLFF.